Listed below are T cell receptor beta chains from one sample, sequenced in a study of vaccination and CD4 T cells after COVID-19. TCRdb analysed the PCR reads with MiXCR anew, one entry per CDR3 protein. The table includes around 9,000 distinct CDR3 sequences, less than 40% detected once. No antigens are known for them. Sequences were obtained from CD4+ T cells from blood, cultured in vitro. The receptor set was obtained from a human donor in good health. CDR3s include the opening cysteine and the closing phenylalanine or tryptophan. The order of the fields is V gene, D gene, clone size, CDR3 length, J gene, CDR3 protein, CDR3 DNA. A D gene is named only where the DNA matches it firmly. Clone size, where shown, is once, few, many, or a class for clones that have expanded.

TRBV6-1,NA,few,13,TRBJ2-5,CASERGGEETQYF,TGTGCCAGCGAGAGGGGGGGTGAAGAGACCCAGTACTTC
TRBV20-1,NA,once,13,TRBJ1-2,CSARLGGRYGYTF,TGCAGTGCTAGACTTGGAGGGCGATATGGCTACACCTTC
TRBV28,NA,NA,13,TRBJ1-4,CASSGATNEKLFF,TGTGCCAGCAGTGGGGCAACTAATGAAAAACTGTTTTTT
TRBV27,TRBD1,NA,14,TRBJ1-5,CASSLRTGGEPQHF,TGTGCCAGCAGTCTACGGACAGGCGGGGAGCCCCAGCATTTT
TRBV6-2/TRBV6-3,TRBD2,NA,17,TRBJ2-1,CASSWTALAGVGNEQFF,TGTGCCAGCAGTTGGACGGCGCTAGCGGGAGTTGGCAATGAGCAGTTCTTC
TRBV24-1,TRBD2,NA,15,TRBJ2-7,CATSDPLAGSYEQYF,TGTGCCACCAGTGACCCTCTAGCGGGGTCCTACGAGCAGTACTTC
TRBV7-8,TRBD2,few,13,TRBJ2-7,CASGGLATYEQYF,TGTGCCAGCGGGGGACTAGCAACCTACGAGCAGTACTTC
TRBV4-1,NA,NA,14,TRBJ2-5,CASSPDSNKETQYF,TGCGCCAGCAGCCCGGACAGCAACAAAGAGACCCAGTACTTC
TRBV20-1,NA,NA,14,TRBJ2-7,CSAIQRLSSYEQYF,TGCAGTGCTATTCAGCGGCTCAGCTCCTACGAGCAGTACTTC
TRBV7-9,TRBD1,few,16,TRBJ2-3,CASSLEGTGSTDTQYF,TGTGCCAGCAGCTTAGAGGGGACAGGGTCCACAGATACGCAGTATTTT
TRBV19,NA,NA,16,TRBJ1-2,CASKPRGSVSNYGYTF,TGTGCCAGTAAGCCCCGGGGGTCCGTTTCTAACTATGGCTACACCTTC
TRBV23-1,NA,few,16,TRBJ2-5,CASSLGGKRAKETQYF,TGCGCCAGCAGTCTAGGCGGTAAGAGGGCTAAAGAGACCCAGTACTTC
TRBV28,TRBD1,NA,13,TRBJ1-2,CASSLGTGLGYTF,TGTGCCAGCAGTTTGGGGACAGGGTTGGGCTACACCTTC
TRBV6-2/TRBV6-3,NA,few,13,TRBJ1-2,CASNPGPNYGYTF,TGTGCCAGCAACCCAGGGCCCAACTATGGCTACACCTTC
TRBV19,TRBD1,NA,14,TRBJ1-2,CASSARRQGSGYTF,TGTGCCAGTAGTGCCCGGCGACAGGGTAGTGGCTACACCTTC
TRBV28,TRBD2,NA,15,TRBJ2-7,CASTSIGGLAVEQYF,TGTGCCAGCACCTCGATCGGGGGACTAGCCGTTGAGCAGTACTTC
TRBV7-2,NA,NA,13,TRBJ2-3,CVSSLRSTDTQYF,TGTGTCAGCAGCTTAAGGTCGACAGATACGCAGTATTTT
TRBV7-2,NA,NA,13,TRBJ1-2,CASSSTADYGYTF,TGTGCCAGCAGCTCGACAGCGGACTATGGCTACACCTTC
TRBV28,TRBD1,NA,15,TRBJ1-2,CASSSGQGPNYGYTF,TGTGCCAGCAGTTCAGGACAGGGCCCCAACTATGGCTACACCTTC
TRBV11-3,NA,NA,23,TRBJ2-7,CASTNQTSMYLCASSEQFVKQYF,NA
TRBV6-2/TRBV6-3,NA,NA,14,TRBJ2-7,CASSYSEVPSEQYF,TGTGCCAGCAGTTACTCGGAGGTCCCCTCCGAGCAGTACTTC
TRBV27,TRBD1,NA,16,TRBJ1-2,CASSLSVAGGNYGYTF,TGTGCCAGCAGTTTATCGGTAGCAGGGGGTAACTATGGCTACACCTTC
TRBV5-1,TRBD1,NA,15,TRBJ2-5,CASSLAGQGGETQYF,TGCGCCAGCAGCTTGGCCGGACAGGGTGGAGAGACCCAGTACTTC
TRBV7-2,NA,few,13,TRBJ2-5,CASSVGIQETQYF,TGTGCCAGCAGCGTCGGGATCCAAGAGACCCAGTACTTC
TRBV28,NA,few,14,TRBJ1-2,CASKDRARAKGYTF,TGTGCCAGCAAGGACCGGGCCAGGGCAAAAGGCTACACCTTC
TRBV6-5,TRBD1,medium-sized,14,TRBJ2-5,CASSSTQGQETQYF,TGTGCCAGCAGTTCCACACAGGGGCAAGAGACCCAGTACTTC
TRBV15,NA,few,13,TRBJ1-1,CATMWGASTEAFF,TGTGCCACCATGTGGGGGGCAAGCACTGAAGCTTTCTTT
TRBV28,TRBD2,few,16,TRBJ2-6,CASSPRGGTGANVLTF,TGTGCCAGCAGTCCCCGGGGGGGGACTGGGGCCAACGTCCTGACTTTC
TRBV28,NA,NA,12,TRBJ2-3,CASRSDTDTQYF,TGTGCCAGCAGATCCGACACAGATACGCAGTATTTT
TRBV28,TRBD1,NA,15,TRBJ2-5,CASSPQTGGGETQYF,TGTGCCAGCAGTCCTCAAACAGGGGGTGGGGAGACCCAGTACTTC
TRBV19,TRBD1,NA,17,TRBJ2-2,CATVGRRGTGNTGELFF,TGTGCCACCGTTGGTCGGAGGGGGACAGGGAACACCGGGGAGCTGTTTTTT
TRBV7-2,NA,NA,15,TRBJ2-3,CASSLGPTNTDTQYF,TGTGCCAGCAGCTTAGGACCAACTAACACAGATACGCAGTATTTT
TRBV10-3,TRBD1,NA,14,TRBJ2-7,CAISGRQGANEQYF,TGTGCCATCAGTGGGAGACAGGGGGCGAACGAGCAGTACTTC
TRBV15,NA,NA,15,TRBJ1-2,CATSRDGPGNYGYTF,TGTGCCACCAGCAGAGACGGGCCCGGGAACTATGGCTACACCTTC
TRBV6-2/TRBV6-3,NA,few,13,TRBJ1-1,CASSLLGVAEAFF,TGTGCCAGCAGCTTACTAGGCGTTGCTGAAGCTTTCTTT
TRBV2,TRBD1,NA,14,TRBJ1-4,CASSPTGGNEKLFF,TGTGCCAGCAGTCCAACAGGGGGTAATGAAAAACTGTTTTTT
TRBV25-1,NA,NA,12,TRBJ1-2,CASSGPPDGYTF,TGTGCCAGCAGTGGGCCCCCGGATGGCTACACCTTC
TRBV6-5,TRBD1,NA,14,TRBJ2-7,CASSYSGTAYEQYF,TGTGCCAGCAGTTACTCCGGGACAGCATACGAGCAGTACTTC
TRBV6-5,NA,NA,13,TRBJ1-2,CASSLEGDYGYTF,TGTGCCAGCAGTTTGGAAGGGGACTATGGCTACACCTTC
TRBV20-1,TRBD2,NA,12,TRBJ2-7,CSFRGLAVEQYF,TGCAGTTTTAGGGGACTAGCGGTCGAGCAGTACTTC
TRBV28,NA,NA,13,TRBJ2-1,CAADGRSYNEQFF,TGTGCCGCCGACGGGCGCTCCTACAATGAGCAGTTCTTC
TRBV28,NA,NA,14,TRBJ1-2,CASSIPGQGKGRVF,TGTGCCAGCAGTATACCGGGACAAGGGAAAGGGAGGGTCTTC
TRBV10-3,NA,NA,16,TRBJ2-3,CAISEDSKMGPDTQYF,TGTGCCATCAGTGAGGACTCGAAGATGGGCCCAGATACGCAGTATTTT
TRBV20-1,NA,NA,13,TRBJ1-6,CSARWQEGSPLHF,TGCAGTGCCAGGTGGCAGGAAGGTTCACCCCTCCACTTT
TRBV7-2,TRBD2,few,14,TRBJ2-1,CASSLTSEYNEQFF,TGTGCCAGCAGCTTGACTAGCGAGTACAATGAGCAGTTCTTC
TRBV5-5,NA,NA,13,TRBJ1-1,CASSFHRNTEAFF,TGTGCCAGCAGCTTTCACAGGAACACTGAAGCTTTCTTT
TRBV19,NA,few,15,TRBJ1-2,CASSTPVLTGGGYTF,TGTGCCAGTAGTACCCCCGTTCTGACCGGAGGTGGCTACACCTTC
TRBV20-1,NA,NA,14,TRBJ2-6,CSAVDSSGANVLTF,TGCAGTGCTGTAGACAGCTCTGGGGCCAACGTCCTGACTTTC
TRBV6-2/TRBV6-3,NA,NA,17,TRBJ2-1,CASSYSITSRSYNEQFF,TGTGCCAGCAGTTACTCGATTACTAGCCGTTCCTACAATGAGCAGTTCTTC
TRBV7-9,NA,NA,14,TRBJ2-7,CASSNYGLSYEQYF,TGTGCCAGCAGCAACTACGGGTTGTCCTACGAGCAGTACTTC